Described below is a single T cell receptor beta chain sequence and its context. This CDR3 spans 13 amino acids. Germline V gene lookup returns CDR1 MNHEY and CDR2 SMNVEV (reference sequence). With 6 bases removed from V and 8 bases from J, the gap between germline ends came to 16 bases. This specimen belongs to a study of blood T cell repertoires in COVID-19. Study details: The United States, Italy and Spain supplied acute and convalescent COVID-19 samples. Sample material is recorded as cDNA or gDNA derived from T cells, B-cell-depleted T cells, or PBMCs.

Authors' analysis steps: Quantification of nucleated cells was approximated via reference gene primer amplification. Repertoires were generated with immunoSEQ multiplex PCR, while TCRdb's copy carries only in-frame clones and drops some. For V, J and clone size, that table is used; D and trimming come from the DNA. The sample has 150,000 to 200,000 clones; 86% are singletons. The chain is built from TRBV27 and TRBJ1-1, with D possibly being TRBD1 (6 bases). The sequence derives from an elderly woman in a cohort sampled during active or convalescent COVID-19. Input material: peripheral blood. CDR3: CASRRTANSEAFF. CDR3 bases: TGTGCCAGCAGAAGGACAGCAAATTCAGAAGCTTTCTTT.